A selection of T cell receptor beta chains follows, all from one sample in a study of blood T cell repertoires in COVID-19. Generated by immunoSEQ multiplex PCR, the TCRdb table keeps only in-frame clones and is missing some. The sample carries more than 95,000 clones, roughly nine tenths recorded once. The sample taken for sequencing was peripheral blood. The origin of the receptors is a human donor with active COVID-19. The donor label of this sample is uncertain. The CDR3 runs from the conserved cysteine through the conserved F or W. D genes are given only for firm matches. Clone size is not always given. Where it is, it says once, few, many or a class for expanded clones.

V	D	J	size	DNA	CDR3
TRBV7-2	TRBD1	TRBJ1-5	-	TGTGCCAGCAGCTTAGTAATGGGGGGACAGTATAGCAATCAGCCCCAGCATTTT	CASSLVMGGQYSNQPQHF
TRBV10-3	-	TRBJ2-7	-	TGTGCCATCAGTGTCACGTGGGCATCCGAGCAGTACTTC	CAISVTWASEQYF
TRBV28	TRBD1	TRBJ1-5	-	TGTGCCAGCAGTATTTCCGGGACAGGGAAATATAGCAATCAGCCCCAGCATTTT	CASSISGTGKYSNQPQHF
TRBV27	TRBD2	TRBJ2-1	-	TGTGCCAGCGCCTGGGGGGGGAACTACAATGAGCAGTTCTTC	CASAWGGNYNEQFF
TRBV3-1/TRBV3-2	-	TRBJ1-2	few	TGTGCCAGCAGCCAAGATTGGGGCAGCCACTATGGCTACACCTTC	CASSQDWGSHYGYTF
TRBV19	-	TRBJ2-7	-	TGTGCCAGCTCGGGTACGCGCTCCTACGAGCAGTACTTC	CASSGTRSYEQYF
TRBV28	-	TRBJ2-6	few	TGTGCCAGCAGTTTCATCGGGGTGAGCTCTGGGGCCAACGTCCTGACTTTC	CASSFIGVSSGANVLTF
TRBV3-1/TRBV3-2	TRBD2	TRBJ2-7	once	TGTGCCAGCAGCCAAGGAGGGTCGCGGGGGGCTTACGAGCAGTACTTC	CASSQGGSRGAYEQYF
TRBV27	TRBD2	TRBJ2-7	-	TGTGCCAGCAGTTTTGGGAGGGCCTACGAGCAGTACTTC	CASSFGRAYEQYF
TRBV29-1	-	TRBJ2-5	-	TGCAGCGTTGGGGGGCAGGCCCAAGAGACCCAGTACTTC	CSVGGQAQETQYF
TRBV7-6	TRBD2	TRBJ2-1	-	TGTGCCAGCGCGCTAGCGGGGTATTCCTACAATGAGCAGTTCTTC	CASALAGYSYNEQFF
TRBV19	TRBD1	TRBJ2-7	-	TGTGCCAGTACCTCCGGGACAGGGAACTACGAGCAGTACTTC	CASTSGTGNYEQYF
TRBV28	TRBD1	TRBJ1-2	-	TGTGCCAGCAGTTCGAACAGGGGGCCGGACTATGGCTACACCTTC	CASSSNRGPDYGYTF
TRBV5-1	-	TRBJ1-6	-	TGCGCCAGCAGCACCTCGGGGAATTCACCCCTCCACTTT	CASSTSGNSPLHF
TRBV29-1	-	TRBJ1-5	-	TGCAGCGTTGCTGCAGGGAATCAGCCCCAGCATTTT	CSVAAGNQPQHF
TRBV10-2	-	TRBJ1-1	-	TGCGCCAGCAGTTGGGCAGGGGAGTTGAGTACTGAAGCTTTCTTT	CASSWAGELSTEAFF
TRBV7-2	TRBD2	TRBJ2-5	once	TGTGCCAGCACTAGCGGGGGTTCAGAGACCCAGTACTTC	CASTSGGSETQYF
TRBV4-3	TRBD1	TRBJ2-7	once	TGCGCCAGCAGCCGCACCCGGGACAGCTACGAGCAGTACTTC	CASSRTRDSYEQYF
TRBV27	-	TRBJ2-5	-	TGTGCCAGCAGTCCCCTTACTAGCTTTGTCGAGACCCAGTACTTC	CASSPLTSFVETQYF
TRBV20-1	-	TRBJ1-1	-	TGCAGTGCTACAGTGAACACTGAAGCTTTCTTT	CSATVNTEAFF